The table lists the clone carrying this T cell receptor beta chain with a count of one. This entry is derived from a study of blood T cell repertoires in COVID-19. Background on the study: Some COVID-19 samples were acute and others convalescent; all came from the United States, Italy and Spain. In each case, the material was cDNA or gDNA derived from T cells, B-cell-depleted T cells, or PBMCs.

CDR1 is LGHDT, CDR2 YNNKEL, per germline (reference sequence). CDR3 length equals 13 residues. V lost 4 bases and J lost 2, with 9 bases in between. In the original workflow: Using reference gene primer amplification, nucleated cell counts were estimated. The assay was immunoSEQ multiplex PCR, and TCRdb's table has in-frame clones only and misses some. V, J and clone size are taken as reported in that table, and D and trimming were inferred from the DNA itself. Here the sample spans roughly 41,000 clones, roughly four fifths being singletons. The clonotype was recovered from a woman older than 75 with acute or convalescent COVID-19. The rearrangement links TRBV3-1 (or the pseudogene TRBV3-2) to TRBJ2-7; D unresolved. The material sequenced was peripheral blood. This chain's CDR3 is CASSPGPTYEQYF. DNA for the CDR3: TGTGCCAGCAGCCCTGGGCCCACCTACGAGCAGTACTTC.